One sample yielded the 20 T cell receptor beta chains listed below, sequenced in a study of blood T cell repertoires in COVID-19. Clones were sequenced by immunoSEQ multiplex PCR, and TCRdb holds only the in-frame ones, with some missing. The sample includes about 68,000 clones, around 90% of them seen just once. The specimen was peripheral blood. Receptors originate from a woman aged 50 to 60 with COVID-19, enrolled during active disease.

This clone was counted once. The genes are TRBV5-6 and TRBJ2-6; TRBD1 matches 7 bases. The CDR3 extends over 16 amino acids. Germline V lookup: CDR1 SGHDT, CDR2 YYEEEE. V was clipped by 7 bases and J by 0 bases; unmatched bases: 7. The CDR3 loop is CASGGRGSSGANVLTF. The CDR3 region has the DNA TGTGCCAGCGGGGGCAGGGGGTCCTCTGGGGCCAACGTCCTGACTTTC.

V usage is TRBV6-5 and J usage is TRBJ1-2, with 8 bases lining up with TRBD1. Germline loops: CDR1 MNHEY, CDR2 SVGAGI. The CDR3 has 14 amino acids. V lost 6 bases to trimming and J lost 7 bases; unmatched junction nucleotides: 10. CDR3 DNA: TGTGCCAGCAGCCGCGGACAGGGAGTCTCTGGCTACACCTTC. This encodes CASSRGQGVSGYTF.

V gene TRBV10-2 combines with J gene TRBJ2-4; 7 bases are shared with TRBD1. Germline CDR1 is WSHSY and CDR2 is SAAADI. The junction had 8 bases not matched to a gene; V was cut back by 6 bases and J by 12 bases. The CDR3 runs 12 residues. The CDR3 region is CASSSGQPDQYF. The CDR3 DNA reads TGCGCCAGCAGCTCGGGACAGCCGGATCAGTACTTC.

The chain joins TRBV28 to TRBJ1-3; the D gene is possibly TRBD1 (5 bases). V lost 6 bases and J lost 4, with 22 bases in between. The CDR3 has 17 amino acids. Germline V gives CDR1 MDHEN, CDR2 SYDVKM. The CDR3 here is CASSQSYLDKSGNTIYF. The DNA of the CDR3 is TGTGCCAGCAGCCAGAGTTATCTGGACAAGTCCGGAAACACCATATATTTT.

The V and J genes are TRBV15 and TRBJ2-3, with TRBD2 matching 8 bases. Trimming cost V 0 bases and J 4 bases; bases outside gene matches: 6. Germline V gives CDR1 LNHNV, CDR2 YYDKDF (reference sequence). CDR3 size: 16 residues. The DNA for the CDR3 is TGTGCCACCAGCAGAGAGCCCCCGGGGGGGCCAGATACGCAGTATTTT. This encodes CATSREPPGGPDTQYF.

This clone occurred once. V gene TRBV23-1 combines with J gene TRBJ1-1, with D tentatively TRBD1 (5 bases). TRBV23-1 is treated as an ORF (open reading frame) with a function not yet certain. V was trimmed by 2 bases and J by 1 base, leaving 11 bases between them. This CDR3 is 15 amino acids long. CDR3 amino acids: CASSQEGAKNTEAFF. CDR3 bases: TGCGCCAGCAGTCAAGAAGGGGCGAAGAACACTGAAGCTTTCTTT.

The sample holds one count of this clone. The chain carries TRBV5-4 and TRBJ2-5; TRBD1 matches 10 bases. V trimming: 2 bases; J trimming: 6 bases; junction bases outside the gene matches: 7. Germline V gene lookup returns CDR1 SGHNT and CDR2 YYREEE (reference sequence). The CDR3 length is 15 residues. The CDR3 DNA reads TGTGCCAGCAGCTTAACGACAGGGGGCCGGAAGACCCAGTACTTC. It translates to CASSLTTGGRKTQYF.

The chain employs TRBV19 and TRBJ1-4; 11 bases match TRBD1. Germline CDR1 is LNHDA and CDR2 is SQIVND (reference sequence). J gave up 8 bases and V 7 bases, and 9 bases lay outside the gene matches. The CDR3 spans 15 residues. CDR3 bases: TGTGCCAGTAAGATTACCGGGACAGGGGGGGAAAAACTGTTTTTT. Translating it yields CASKITGTGGEKLFF.

This rearrangement joins TRBV27 to TRBJ2-3; 12 nucleotides match TRBD2. CDR3 size: 15 residues. With 5 bases clipped from V and 6 bases from J, the junction kept 6 bases outside the gene matches. In germline, CDR1 is MNHEY, CDR2 SMNVEV (reference sequence). The CDR3 bases are TGTGCCAGCAGTCTAGCGGGAGGGGCGCAGGATACGCAGTATTTT. It encodes CASSLAGGAQDTQYF.

The chain carries TRBV2 and TRBJ1-5; D ambiguous. This CDR3 spans 14 amino acids. Germline lookup yields CDR1 SNHLY and CDR2 FYNNEI. Trimming left V 7 bases short and J 6 bases short, with 16 bases between. CDR3 in amino acids: CASKRTGRGQPQHF. The DNA of the CDR3 is TGTGCCAGCAAGCGGACGGGGAGAGGTCAGCCCCAGCATTTT.

The rearrangement links TRBV25-1 to TRBJ1-5; D is uncertain. Trimming removed 2 bases from V and 5 bases from J, with 10 bases in between. The CDR3 sequence is 14 residues long. Germline CDR1 is MGHDK and CDR2 is SYGVNS. Here the CDR3 DNA reads TGTGCCAGCAGTGAAGTGCGGGAGTATCAGCCCCAGCATTTT. Translation: CASSEVREYQPQHF.

V is TRBV19 and J is TRBJ1-5; TRBD1 is a possible D gene (6 bases). The CDR3 consists of 15 residues. Trimming pared 1 base from V and 4 bases from J, leaving 11 bases between. Germline CDR1 and CDR2: LNHDA and SQIVND (reference sequence). The DNA for the CDR3 is TGTGCCAGTAGTATAGGAGCGCAGGGGAATCAGCCCCAGCATTTT. Amino acid sequence: CASSIGAQGNQPQHF.

The gene calls are TRBV3-1 (or the pseudogene TRBV3-2) and TRBJ2-6, with 7 bases that match TRBD2. Germline V gene sequence: CDR1 LGHDT, CDR2 YNNKEL (reference sequence). With 5 bases clipped from V and 2 bases from J, the junction kept 9 bases outside the gene matches. There are 17 residues in the CDR3. DNA of the CDR3: TGTGCCAGCAGCGGGCTTGGGGGGGAGCCTGGGGCCAACGTCCTGACTTTC. Its translation: CASSGLGGEPGANVLTF.

This clone occurred once. This sequence joins TRBV2 and TRBJ2-2; perhaps TRBD2 as D (5 bases). The CDR3 loop spans 14 amino acids. With 5 bases removed from V and 3 bases from J, the gap between germline ends came to 10 bases. Germline V lookup: CDR1 SNHLY, CDR2 FYNNEI. The CDR3 sequence: CASSMDFYTGELFF. The CDR3 region has the DNA TGTGCCAGCAGTATGGACTTCTACACCGGGGAGCTGTTTTTT.

The chain recombines TRBV28 with TRBJ2-1, with 14 bases identical to TRBD2. This CDR3 region has 18 residues. Germline CDR1 MDHEN, CDR2 SYDVKM. The V segment lost 6 bases and the J segment 0 bases; nucleotides outside the gene matches: 7. The CDR3 reads CASRGTSGSFGSYNEQFF. The CDR3 DNA reads TGTGCCAGCAGAGGGACTAGCGGGAGTTTCGGCTCCTACAATGAGCAGTTCTTC.

The V gene is TRBV20-1, the J gene TRBJ2-5; 10 positions agree with TRBD2. With 3 bases clipped from V and 0 bases from J, the junction kept 7 bases outside the gene matches. This CDR3 region has 16 residues. Germline values: CDR1 DFQATT, CDR2 SNEGSKA (reference sequence). The CDR3 bases are TGCAGTGCTAGTTTCTTTAGCGGGAGGCACCAAGAGACCCAGTACTTC. Protein: CSASFFSGRHQETQYF.

The chain recombines TRBV27 with TRBJ2-7, with no clear D. Trimming took 4 bases from V and 5 from J, leaving 6 bases between them. The CDR3 length is 11 residues. Germline CDR1 MNHEY, CDR2 SMNVEV (reference sequence). In DNA form, the CDR3 reads TGTGCCAGCAGTTCTACCCACGAGCAGTACTTC. It is translated as CASSSTHEQYF.

V is TRBV2 and J is TRBJ2-1; D may be TRBD2 (5 bases). V dropped 9 bases and J dropped 4 bases, with 7 bases sitting between them. The length of the CDR3 is 11 residues. The germline CDR1 and CDR2 sequences are SNHLY and FYNNEI. CDR3 DNA sequence: TGTGCCAGGGAGGTTTACAATGAGCAGTTCTTC. Its protein product is CAREVYNEQFF. Full variable domain (remainder filled in from reference TRBV2 and TRBJ2-1): EPEVTQTPSHQVTQMGQEVILRCVPISNHLYFYWYRQILGQKVEFLVSFYNNEISEKSEIFDDQFSVERPDGSNFTLKIRSTKLEDSAMYFCAREVYNEQFFGPGTRLTVL.

About this clone: One junction end disagrees with the germline gene, perhaps due to a read error. DNA of the CDR3: TGCAGCGCTCGCCTAGCGGGGGCGAACTCCGGGGAGCTGTTTTTT. This sequence encodes CSARLAGANSGELFF. V usage is TRBV29-1 and J usage is TRBJ2-2; 10 positions match TRBD2. The CDR3 runs 15 residues. The germline V gene encodes CDR1 SQVTM and CDR2 ANQGSEA.

The rearrangement joins TRBV7-3 to TRBJ2-5, with D possibly being TRBD2 (6 bases). The CDR3 extends over 13 amino acids. Germline CDR1 is SGHTA and CDR2 is FQGTGA. V was clipped by 4 bases and J by 2 bases, with 8 bases between them. The CDR3 sequence is CASSSGTQETQYF. The CDR3 DNA reads TGTGCCAGCAGCTCCGGGACTCAAGAGACCCAGTACTTC.